Shown below are 9 T cell receptor beta chains from a single sample sequenced in a study of neoadjuvant anti-PD-1 for oral cavity cancer (dated by TCRdb to the early 2020s). The library was obtained by the immunoSEQ multiplex PCR assay. The source is immuneACCESS, and TCRdb retained only in-frame sequences with V and J called. Part of the clones is not carried over; for the studies checked, unresolved V genes explain less than half of this, and the remainder is unexplained. The sample table records about 32,000 clones; about 77% of these occur just once. Of the sample, almost 3.5% is held by the ten largest clones. The time point label of this sample denotes: after neoadjuvant nivolumab, at surgical resection. The source was PBMCs, collected after nivolumab (anti-PD-1) treatment. The receptors were sampled from a person aged 40 to 85 with oral cavity squamous cell carcinoma.

V usage is TRBV7-2 and J usage is TRBJ2-5; 16 bases are shared with TRBD2. This CDR3 is 16 amino acids long. Per the germline V gene, CDR1 is SGHTA and CDR2 is FQGNSA. With 5 bases clipped from V and 3 bases from J, the junction kept 3 bases outside the gene matches. CDR3: CASSPGTSGGEETQYF. The CDR3 nucleotides read TGTGCCAGCAGCCCGGGGACTAGCGGGGGGGAAGAGACCCAGTACTTC.

The V gene is TRBV6-5, the J gene TRBJ1-4; D not certain. The CDR3 has 13 amino acids. Per germline, CDR1 MNHEY and CDR2 SVGAGI. Trimming took off 6 bases at V and 0 bases at J, with 5 bases between the two ends. The CDR3 region is CASRPATNEKLFF. The CDR3 bases are TGTGCCAGCAGACCCGCAACTAATGAAAAACTGTTTTTT.

The chain recombines TRBV6-5 with TRBJ1-5; D is uncertain. The CDR3 extends over 13 amino acids. Per germline, CDR1 MNHEY and CDR2 SVGAGI. V was pared by 9 bases and J by 0 bases, with 9 bases between. In DNA, the CDR3 is TGTGCCAGTATTGATCATAGCAATCAGCCCCAGCATTTT. It yields the protein CASIDHSNQPQHF.

There are a few counts of this clone. The J gene is TRBJ1-5, the V gene TRBV9, with no clear D. The CDR3 has 16 amino acids. V lost 0 bases and J 2 bases, leaving 12 bases between the germline ends. Germline V lookup: CDR1 SGDLS, CDR2 YYNGEE. CDR3 coding DNA: TGTGCCAGCAGCGTAGGAGTGGGTAGGGGCAATCAGCCCCAGCATTTT. Its protein product is CASSVGVGRGNQPQHF.

This clone was recorded a few times. J is TRBJ1-6 and V is TRBV28; 10 positions match TRBD1. CDR3 size: 15 residues. Germline V lookup: CDR1 MDHEN, CDR2 SYDVKM. V shed 5 bases and J 7 bases; nucleotides not matched to a gene: 5. The CDR3 DNA is TGTGCCAGCAGTCCCGGGACAGGGGAGAATTCACCCCTCCACTTT. Its translation is CASSPGTGENSPLHF. Full variable domain (outside the CDR3, taken from reference TRBV28 and TRBJ1-6): DVKVTQSSRYLVKRTGEKVFLECVQDMDHENMFWYRQDPGLGLRLIYFSYDVKMKEKGDIPEGYSVSREKKERFSLILESASTNQTSMYLCASSPGTGENSPLHFGNGTRLTVT.

This chain links TRBV10-1 with TRBJ2-2; TRBD2 is a possible D gene (7 bases). The CDR3 has 17 amino acids. With 0 bases removed from V and 6 bases from J, the gap between germline ends came to 17 bases. Germline V gene lookup returns CDR1 WNHNN and CDR2 SYGVQD (reference sequence). The CDR3 DNA reads TGCGCCAGCAGTGAGTCGGGAGGGGGTCGAGCGGCCGGGGAGCTGTTTTTT. As protein: CASSESGGGRAAGELFF.

This clone has just one count. This chain links TRBV4-3 with TRBJ1-5; D not certain. Germline CDR1 and CDR2: LGHNA and YSLEER. The CDR3 extends over 17 amino acids. The V end lost 0 bases, the J end lost 2 bases, and 14 bases lay between the germline ends. This CDR3 is CASSQDRLAVGNQPQHF. The CDR3 nucleotides read TGCGCCAGCAGCCAAGATCGTTTGGCAGTCGGCAATCAGCCCCAGCATTTT.

This clone was observed a few times. This sequence joins TRBV9 and TRBJ1-2; TRBD1 is a possible D gene (5 bases). The germline V and J ends were trimmed by 1 base and 1 base, with 17 bases remaining between them. Per germline, CDR1 SGDLS and CDR2 YYNGEE. The CDR3 runs 17 residues. The CDR3 sequence is CASSVFSDGTFNYGYTF. CDR3 nucleotides: TGTGCCAGCAGCGTATTTTCGGATGGGACGTTTAACTATGGCTACACCTTC. Filled out from reference TRBV9 and TRBJ1-2, the complete variable domain reads DSGVTQTPKHLITATGQRVTLRCSPRSGDLSVYWYQQSLDQGLQFLIQYYNGEERAKGNILERFSAQQFPDLHSELNLSSLELGDSALYFCASSVFSDGTFNYGYTFGSGTRLTVV.

This chain links TRBV4-1 with TRBJ1-2, with D perhaps matching TRBD1 (5 bases). This CDR3 has 15 residues. Germline CDR1 and CDR2: MGHRA and YSYEKL. The germline V and J ends were trimmed by 0 bases and 7 bases, with 15 bases remaining between them. The CDR3 protein is CASSQDQGIVGGYTF. The CDR3 DNA reads TGCGCCAGCAGCCAAGATCAGGGCATCGTGGGTGGCTACACCTTC.